This T cell receptor beta chain was observed in a study of CD8+ T cells in alopecia areata. Concerning this clone: Its target is unknown.

Extracted RNA was reverse transcribed, and the resulting cDNA served as sequencing template. TCRdb's table, derived via immunoSEQ multiplex PCR, lists solely in-frame clones and lacks some. The table has approximately 42,000 clones, 65% seen once. The CDR3 is 15 amino acids. V lost 4 bases, J lost 5 bases, and 10 bases stayed unmatched. Looked up from germline, CDR1 is MGHRA and CDR2 is YSYEKL. Documented treatment: oral pan-JAK inhibitor, 5-10 mg twice daily. Study-wide findings and caveats: Numerous clones, expanded in lesions, remained in scalp and blood during tofacitinib.

The source is a human donor with alopecia areata. The starting material was CD8+ T cells sorted from blood, obtained at week 4, from a patient treated with tofacitinib. The chain couples TRBV4-1 to TRBJ1-2, with 7 bases fitting TRBD1. CDR3 amino acids: CASSPGQERAYGYTF. For the CDR3, the DNA is TGCGCCAGCAGCCCTGGACAGGAGCGGGCGTATGGCTACACCTTC.